This is a list of T cell receptor beta chains from one sample in a study of blood T cell repertoires in COVID-19. Sequencing used immunoSEQ multiplex PCR; TCRdb keeps in-frame clones, though not all of them. This table holds roughly 190,000 clones, roughly 84% found once. Specimen: PBMCs or T cells enriched from blood (not recorded which). The receptors here all came from a woman aged 30 to 39 who had been exposed to COVID-19. The CDR3 runs from the conserved cysteine through the conserved F or W. Fields, in order: D gene, CDR3 length, clone size, V gene, J gene, CDR3 DNA, CDR3 protein. D genes are given only for firm matches. Clone size is shown for a subset of rows, as once, few, many or a class of expanded clone.

>TRBD1|15|NA|TRBV19|TRBJ1-3
TGTGCCAGTCAACAGGGGGTACAATCTGGAAACACCATATATTTT
CASQQGVQSGNTIYF
>TRBD1|15|NA|TRBV18|TRBJ1-4
TGTGCCAGCTCATCTTCAGGGGGCGCGGGGGAAAAACTGTTTTTT
CASSSSGGAGEKLFF
>NA|12|NA|TRBV2|TRBJ1-6
TGTGCCAGCCATACTTCGGGGGCACCCCTCCACTTT
CASHTSGAPLHF
>NA|16|NA|TRBV15|TRBJ1-2
TGTGCCACCAGCAGAGATCGGGGCTGGGGACTCTATGGCTACACCTTC
CATSRDRGWGLYGYTF
>TRBD2|16|NA|TRBV7-7|TRBJ2-7
TGTGCTAGCAGCTTAGATCGGACTAGTGGAATCCACGAGCAGTACTTC
CASSLDRTSGIHEQYF
>TRBD2|18|NA|TRBV4-3|TRBJ2-2
TGCGCCAGCAGCCGACGGACTAGCGGGGGTGAAAACACCGGGGAGCTGTTTTTT
CASSRRTSGGENTGELFF
>TRBD2|17|few|TRBV27|TRBJ2-1
TGTGCCAGCAGACCCAACCGGGTAGCGGGGGGGCCGTATGAGCAGTTCTTC
CASRPNRVAGGPYEQFF
>NA|12|NA|TRBV12-3/TRBV12-4|TRBJ2-1
TGTGCCAGCAGCCCAGCCTACAATGAGCAGTTCTTC
CASSPAYNEQFF
>NA|14|NA|TRBV5-1|TRBJ1-3
TGCGCCAGCAGCCTGACAGACTCTGGAAACACCATATATTTT
CASSLTDSGNTIYF
>TRBD1|21|NA|TRBV6-6|TRBJ1-4
TGTGCCAGCAGTCGACCTTACCGGGACACGGGACGGGACAGAGCTAATGAAAAACTGTTTTTT
CASSRPYRDTGRDRANEKLFF
>NA|16|few|TRBV7-8|TRBJ2-2
TGTGCCAGCAGCTCCGGGACTCGTGCGAACACCGGGGAGCTGTTTTTT
CASSSGTRANTGELFF